The 5 T cell receptor beta chains given below trace back to one sample, sequenced in a study of cytomegalovirus exposure and HLA in healthy donors. Sequenced by immunoSEQ multiplex PCR; TCRdb stores in-frame clones only, minus some. The sample gives approximately 300,000 clones, 86% of which show up once; around 0.84% is in the top ten. The sample taken for sequencing was PBMCs. Receptors originate from a woman aged 18-29 years in good health and CMV-seronegative.

This chain joins TRBV29-1 and TRBJ2-7, with D possibly being TRBD1 (6 bases). This CDR3 comprises 14 residues. Germline V gene data show CDR1 as SQVTM and CDR2 as ANQGSEA. V shed 7 bases and J shed 6 bases, with 22 bases lying between them. CDR3 residues: CSASEGGQLGEQYF. CDR3 DNA: TGCAGCGCTTCTGAGGGTGGACAGTTGGGCGAGCAGTACTTC.

The chain employs TRBV9 and TRBJ1-1; D is possibly TRBD1 (6 bases). Germline V gene data show CDR1 as SGDLS and CDR2 as YYNGEE. The CDR3 is 14 residues long. Trimming removed 0 bases from V and 5 bases from J, with 11 bases in between. DNA of the CDR3: TGTGCCAGCAGCGTAGAGCCCCAGGGGACTGAAGCTTTCTTT. Translation gives CASSVEPQGTEAFF.

The V call is TRBV5-1, the J call TRBJ2-3; the match to TRBD2 covers 12 bases. CDR1 and CDR2 (germline): SGHRS, YFSETQ. CDR3 length: 16 amino acids. Trimming removed 6 bases from V and 1 base from J; junction bases left unmatched: 6. CDR3 bases: TGCGCCAGCAAAGGGACTAGCGGGCCCCGCACAGATACGCAGTATTTT. It is translated as CASKGTSGPRTDTQYF.

The J gene is TRBJ2-3, the V gene TRBV18; 14 nucleotides match TRBD2. The length of the CDR3 is 17 residues. The junction had 5 bases not matched to a gene; V was cut back by 0 bases and J by 6 bases. The germline V gene has CDR1 KGHSH and CDR2 LQKENI. CDR3: CASSPPGLAGVRDTQYF. The CDR3 DNA reads as TGTGCCAGCTCACCACCGGGACTAGCGGGAGTACGGGATACGCAGTATTTT. The full variable domain, in which reference TRBV18 and TRBJ2-3 provide the parts outside the CDR3, is NAGVMQNPRHLVRRRGQEARLRCSPMKGHSHVYWYRQLPEEGLKFMVYLQKENIIDESGMPKERFSAEFPKEGPSILRIQQVVRGDSAAYFCASSPPGLAGVRDTQYFGPGTRLTVL.

The rearrangement links TRBV19 to TRBJ2-7; 8 nucleotides agree with TRBD2. This CDR3 has 15 residues. The V and J ends lost 2 bases and 0 bases, in that order; junction bases with no gene match: 3. Per germline, CDR1 LNHDA and CDR2 SQIVND (reference sequence). This CDR3 reads CASSISGGGSYEQYF. DNA for the CDR3: TGTGCCAGTAGTATAAGCGGGGGAGGCTCCTACGAGCAGTACTTC.